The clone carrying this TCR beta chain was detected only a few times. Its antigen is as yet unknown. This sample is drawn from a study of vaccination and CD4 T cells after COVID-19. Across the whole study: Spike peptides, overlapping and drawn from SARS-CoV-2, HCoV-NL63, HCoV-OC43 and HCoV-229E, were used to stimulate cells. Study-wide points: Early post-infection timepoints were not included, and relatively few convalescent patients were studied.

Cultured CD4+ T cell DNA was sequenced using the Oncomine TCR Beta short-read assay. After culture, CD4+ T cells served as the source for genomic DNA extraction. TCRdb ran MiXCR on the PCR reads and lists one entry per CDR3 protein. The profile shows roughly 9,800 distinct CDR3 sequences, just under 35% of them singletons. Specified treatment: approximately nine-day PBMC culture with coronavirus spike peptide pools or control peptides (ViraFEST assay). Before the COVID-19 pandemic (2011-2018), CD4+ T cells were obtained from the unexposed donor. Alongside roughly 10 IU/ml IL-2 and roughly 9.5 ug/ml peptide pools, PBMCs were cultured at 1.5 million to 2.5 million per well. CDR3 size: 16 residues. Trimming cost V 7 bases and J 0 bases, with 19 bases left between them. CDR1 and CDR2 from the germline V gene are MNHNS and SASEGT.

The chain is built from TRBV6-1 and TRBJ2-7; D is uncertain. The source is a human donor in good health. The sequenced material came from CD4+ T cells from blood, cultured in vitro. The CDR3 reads CASIQGSWGSSYEQYF. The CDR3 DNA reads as TGTGCCAGCATTCAAGGTTCCTGGGGAAGCTCCTACGAGCAGTACTTC.